Following are 15 T cell receptor beta chains from one sample sequenced in a study of T-cell memory formation after mild COVID-19 (dated by TCRdb to 2020 to 2023). The library was made by 5' RACE. The instrument given in TCRdb is Illumina NovaSeq 6000. The public reads were run again by TCRdb, first through fastp at Q25 and then through MiXCR, and only productive beta chains were kept. Identical CDR3 proteins give one entry, which carries the most common genes and DNA. This sample is represented by 150,000 to 200,000 distinct CDR3 sequences; 9.5% to 13% of them were singletons. The top ten clones comprise approximately 3.8% of the sample. Sequenced: PBMCs or a T cell subset sorted from them (not recorded which). The source of these receptors is a man between 18 and 35 years old who had mild COVID-19 (a few samples of this study predate the infection). The sample titles of this study are shuffled in the database, so cell type and time point are left out; the donor was told from shared clones.

The rearrangement links TRBV3-1 to TRBJ2-5; D gene ambiguous. With 2 bases removed from V and 1 base from J, the gap between germline ends came to 8 bases. Germline V gene lookup returns CDR1 LGHDT and CDR2 YNNKEL (reference sequence). CDR3 length equals 14 residues. CDR3 region: CASSQQFVQETQYF. Here the CDR3 DNA reads TGTGCCAGCAGCCAACAGTTCGTCCAAGAGACCCAGTACTTC.

Of note for this clonotype: A read error may account for a junction end that differs from germline. The chain carries TRBV7-9 and TRBJ2-5, with D possibly called TRBD1 or TRBD2 (6 bases each). CDR1 and CDR2 (germline): SEHNR, FQNEAQ (reference sequence). This CDR3 has 13 amino acids. CDR3 region: CAGSLEGGSAQYF. As DNA, the CDR3 is TGTGCCGGCAGCTTAGAAGGGGGGTCGGCCCAGTACTTC.

This clonotype turned up a few times. The chain carries TRBV7-2 and TRBJ2-2, with unresolved D. This CDR3 has 14 amino acids. The germline gives CDR1 SGHTA, CDR2 FQGNSA. The V and J ends lost 1 base and 5 bases respectively, with 8 bases between them. The CDR3, as DNA: TGTGCCAGCAGCTTAGGTGGGGTTACCGGGGAGCTGTTTTTT. As protein: CASSLGGVTGELFF.

The DNA for the CDR3 is TGCATTGCCCGGGACCTGGGTGATGGCTACACCTTC. The encoded protein is CIARDLGDGYTF. The genes are TRBV20-1 and TRBJ1-2; possible D gene TRBD1, 5 bases. Germline CDR1 reads DFQATT; CDR2 reads SNEGSKA (reference sequence). The CDR3 loop spans 12 amino acids.

This clonotype turned up a few times. The rearrangement links TRBV11-2 to TRBJ2-7; tentatively, D is TRBD1 (6 bases). Trimming removed 5 bases at V and 3 bases at J, with 14 bases between. Germline CDR1 and CDR2: SGHAT and FQNNGV. The CDR3 runs to 14 residues. This CDR3 reads CASSIRQGGYEQYF. Written as DNA, the CDR3 is TGTGCCAGCAGCATACGACAAGGGGGCTACGAGCAGTACTTC.

This clonotype was detected only a few times. The gene calls are TRBV12-3 or TRBV12-4 and TRBJ1-6, with TRBD1 matching 7 bases. J was trimmed by 10 bases and V by 6 bases; bases with no gene match: 12. The CDR3 sequence is 15 residues long. The DNA of the CDR3 is TGTGCCAGCAGCAATATGGGCAGGGGGGGATCACCCCTCCACTTT. Translation: CASSNMGRGGSPLHF.

This clonotype has a handful of counts. The chain recombines TRBV2 with TRBJ2-1, with 10 bases aligning to TRBD2. This CDR3 comprises 15 residues. The trim removed 6 bases at V and 10 bases at J, leaving 12 bases unmatched. Germline V gene data show CDR1 as SNHLY and CDR2 as FYNNEI. The CDR3 DNA reads TGTGCCAGCAGGGCGTCTAGCGGGGGTCTGTTGGAGCAGTTCTTC. Translating gives CASRASSGGLLEQFF.

This clonotype was found many times. The chain has TRBV5-8 and TRBJ2-5; D uncertain. The CDR3 runs to 11 residues. Trimming cost V 5 bases and J 5 bases, with 7 bases left between them. Germline CDR1 and CDR2: SGHTS and YDEGEE. The CDR3 coding sequence is TGTGCCAGCAGGGGGTTCGAGACCCAGTACTTC. This gives the protein CASRGFETQYF.

The chain joins TRBV4-1 to TRBJ2-5; no reliable D call. V gave up 1 base and J gave up 5 bases, with 17 bases separating them. The CDR3 loop spans 16 amino acids. Germline values: CDR1 MGHRA, CDR2 YSYEKL. Written as DNA, the CDR3 is TGCGCCAGCAGCCAAGGATATCCTTTACAGACGGAGACCCAGTACTTC. Its protein is CASSQGYPLQTETQYF.

This clonotype turned up a few times. This chain joins TRBV18 and TRBJ1-2; 7 nucleotides match TRBD1. The CDR3 consists of 14 residues. CDR1 is KGHSH, CDR2 LQKENI, per germline. The J segment lost 4 bases and the V segment lost 6 bases, leaving 8 bases of the junction unmatched. For the CDR3, the DNA is TGTGCCAGCTCGCCCGAGACAGGGCCCTATGGCTACACCTTC. Its protein is CASSPETGPYGYTF. Full variable domain (rest looked up from reference TRBV18 and TRBJ1-2): NAGVMQNPRHLVRRRGQEARLRCSPMKGHSHVYWYRQLPEEGLKFMVYLQKENIIDESGMPKERFSAEFPKEGPSILRIQQVVRGDSAAYFCASSPETGPYGYTFGSGTRLTVV.

The chain recombines TRBV12-3 or TRBV12-4 with TRBJ1-6; TRBD1 is a possible D gene (5 bases). The CDR3 is 15 residues long. Trimming left V 3 bases short and J 10 bases short, with 16 bases between. DNA of the CDR3: TGTGCCAGCAGTTTGTGGGTAGGGGCGAAGTCACCCCTCCACTTT. Its protein is CASSLWVGAKSPLHF.

In its sample, this clonotype was seen a few times. The chain is built from TRBV20-1 and TRBJ1-4; possible D gene TRBD1, 6 bases. Looked up from germline, CDR1 is DFQATT and CDR2 is SNEGSKA (reference sequence). This CDR3 region has 14 residues. V lost 5 bases and J lost 0, with 10 bases in between. The CDR3, as DNA: TGCAGTGCTTATAAGGGGGCAACTAATGAAAAACTGTTTTTT. Its translation is CSAYKGATNEKLFF.

The chain joins TRBV13 to TRBJ2-7; D perhaps matches TRBD1 (6 bases). The CDR3 is 13 amino acids. CDR1 is PRHDT, CDR2 FYEKMQ, per germline (reference sequence). With 1 base removed from V and 4 bases from J, the gap between germline ends came to 8 bases. CDR3 DNA: TGTGCCAGCAGCTTAGCCCAGGGGTACGAGCAGTACGTC. Amino acids: CASSLAQGYEQYV.

This clonotype was counted ten times or more. The chain recombines TRBV10-3 with TRBJ2-6; no definite D call. V shed 3 bases and J shed 0 bases, with 9 bases lying between them. Germline V gene lookup returns CDR1 ENHRY and CDR2 SYGVKD. This CDR3 is 16 amino acids long. The CDR3 region has the DNA TGTGCCATCAGTGACCAGGTCGCCTCTGGGGCCAACGTCCTGACTTTC. This encodes CAISDQVASGANVLTF.

This clonotype was seen a handful of times. This sequence joins TRBV12-3 or TRBV12-4 and TRBJ1-2; a possible D gene is TRBD1 (5 bases). The V and J ends lost 6 bases and 8 bases respectively, with 25 bases between them. The CDR3 has 16 amino acids. The CDR3 DNA reads TGTGCCAGCAGCCTCTACCCCGCGGGGGATACGGAAGGCTACACCTTC. It translates to CASSLYPAGDTEGYTF.